Included here is one T cell receptor beta chain sequence, with context. The CDR3 loop spans 15 amino acids. Trimming cost V 0 bases and J 7 bases; bases outside gene matches: 9. Germline V CDR1 and CDR2: DFQATT, SNEGSKA (reference sequence). A second roughly 6 to 12 cycle PCR used barcoded and J-beta primers. All samples yielded 3 million or more CDR3-containing paired-end reads. From the 5' RACE reads, TCRdb called clonotypes with MiXCR, one entry per CDR3 protein. Among 450,000 to 700,000 distinct CDR3 sequences, 25% to 30% were seen once, and the ten largest hold about a fifth. These data come from a study of blood T cells in healthy people across ages. Study background: About one barcoded TCR beta cDNA was captured per two T cells.

This rearrangement joins TRBV20-1 to TRBJ2-1, with 7 positions matching TRBD2. The sequence derives from a woman aged 70-85 years in good health. The sample consisted of blood. The CDR3 here is CSAREGTGGSNEQFF. Written as DNA, the CDR3 is TGCAGTGCTAGAGAAGGAACGGGGGGTTCGAATGAGCAGTTCTTC.